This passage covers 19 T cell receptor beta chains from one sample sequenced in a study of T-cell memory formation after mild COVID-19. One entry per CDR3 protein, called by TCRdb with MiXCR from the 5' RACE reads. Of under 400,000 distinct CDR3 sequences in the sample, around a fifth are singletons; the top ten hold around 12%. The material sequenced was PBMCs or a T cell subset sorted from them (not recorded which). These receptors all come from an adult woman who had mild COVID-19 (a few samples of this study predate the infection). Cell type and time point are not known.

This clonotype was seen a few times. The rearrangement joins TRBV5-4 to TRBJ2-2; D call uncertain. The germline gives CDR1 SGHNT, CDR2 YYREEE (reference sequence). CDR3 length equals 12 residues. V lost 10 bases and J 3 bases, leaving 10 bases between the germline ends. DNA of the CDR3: TGTGCCGGGAAAGTGGACACCGGGGAGCTGTTTTTT. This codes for CAGKVDTGELFF.

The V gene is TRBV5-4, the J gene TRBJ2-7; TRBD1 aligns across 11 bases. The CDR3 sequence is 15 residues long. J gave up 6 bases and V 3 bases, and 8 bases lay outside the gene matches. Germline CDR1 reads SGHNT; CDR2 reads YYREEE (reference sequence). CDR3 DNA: TGTGCCAGCAGCTACGGGACAGGGGGTTACTCCGAGCAGTACTTC. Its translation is CASSYGTGGYSEQYF.

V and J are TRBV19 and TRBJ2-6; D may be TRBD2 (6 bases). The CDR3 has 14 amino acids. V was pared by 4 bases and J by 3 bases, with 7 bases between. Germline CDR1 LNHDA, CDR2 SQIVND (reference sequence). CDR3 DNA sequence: TGTGCCAGTAGTACCGGGGGTGGGGCCAACGTCCTGACTTTC. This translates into CASSTGGGANVLTF. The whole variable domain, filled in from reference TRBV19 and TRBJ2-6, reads DGGITQSPKYLFRKEGQNVTLSCEQNLNHDAMYWYRQDPGQGLRLIYYSQIVNDFQKGDIAEGYSVSREKKESFPLTVTSAQKNPTAFYLCASSTGGGANVLTFGAGSRLTVL.

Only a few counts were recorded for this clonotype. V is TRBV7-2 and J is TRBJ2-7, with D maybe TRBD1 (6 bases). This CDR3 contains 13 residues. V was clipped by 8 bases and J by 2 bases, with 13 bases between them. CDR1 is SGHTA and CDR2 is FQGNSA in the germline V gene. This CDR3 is CASCRDTAYEQYF. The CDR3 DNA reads TGTGCCAGCTGCCGGGACACCGCCTACGAGCAGTACTTC.

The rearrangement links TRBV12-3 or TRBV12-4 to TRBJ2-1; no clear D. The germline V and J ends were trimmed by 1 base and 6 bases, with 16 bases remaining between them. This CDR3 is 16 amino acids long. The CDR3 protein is CASSLVTWSAGNEQFF. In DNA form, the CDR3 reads TGTGCCAGCAGTTTAGTTACCTGGTCGGCAGGCAATGAGCAGTTCTTC.

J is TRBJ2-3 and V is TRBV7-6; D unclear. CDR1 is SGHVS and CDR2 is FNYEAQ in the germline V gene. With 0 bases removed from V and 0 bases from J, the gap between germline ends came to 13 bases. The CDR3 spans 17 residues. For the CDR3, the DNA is TGTGCCAGCAGCTTAGCGCTTGCGGTGGATAGCACAGATACGCAGTATTTT. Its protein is CASSLALAVDSTDTQYF.

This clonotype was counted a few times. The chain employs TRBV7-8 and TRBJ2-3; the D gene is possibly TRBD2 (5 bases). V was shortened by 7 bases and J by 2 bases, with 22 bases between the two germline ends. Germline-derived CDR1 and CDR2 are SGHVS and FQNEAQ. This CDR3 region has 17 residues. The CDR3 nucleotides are TGTGCCAGCATCTCAGAAAGGCCAGCGGCCAACACAGATACGCAGTATTTT. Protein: CASISERPAANTDTQYF.

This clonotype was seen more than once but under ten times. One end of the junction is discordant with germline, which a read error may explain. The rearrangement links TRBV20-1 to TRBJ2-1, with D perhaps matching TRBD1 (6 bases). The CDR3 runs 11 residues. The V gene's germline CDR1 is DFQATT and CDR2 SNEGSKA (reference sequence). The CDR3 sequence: CSALRTDSRVF. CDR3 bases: TGCAGTGCCCTAAGGACAGATTCAAGGGTCTTC.

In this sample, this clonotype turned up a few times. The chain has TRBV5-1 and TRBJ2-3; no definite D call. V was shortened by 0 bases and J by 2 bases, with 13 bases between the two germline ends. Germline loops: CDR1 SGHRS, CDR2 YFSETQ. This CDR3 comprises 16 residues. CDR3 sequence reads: CASSLASRNPTDTQYF. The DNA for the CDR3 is TGCGCCAGCAGCTTGGCCTCAAGAAACCCCACAGATACGCAGTATTTT.

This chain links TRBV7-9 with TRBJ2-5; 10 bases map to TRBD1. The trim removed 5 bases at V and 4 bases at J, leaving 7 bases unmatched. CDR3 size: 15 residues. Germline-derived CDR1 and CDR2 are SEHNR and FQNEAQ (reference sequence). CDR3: CASSHDRGRRETQYF. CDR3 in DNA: TGTGCCAGCAGCCACGACAGGGGGCGCCGAGAGACCCAGTACTTC. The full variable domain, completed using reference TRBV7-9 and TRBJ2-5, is DTGVSQNPRHKITKRGQNVTFRCDPISEHNRLYWYRQTLGQGPEFLTYFQNEAQLEKSRLLSDRFSAERPKGSFSTLEIQRTEQGDSAMYLCASSHDRGRRETQYFGPGTRLLVL.

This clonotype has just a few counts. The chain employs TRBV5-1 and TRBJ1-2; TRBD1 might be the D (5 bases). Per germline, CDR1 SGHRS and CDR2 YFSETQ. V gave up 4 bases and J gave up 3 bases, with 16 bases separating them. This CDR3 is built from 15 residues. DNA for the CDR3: TGCGCCAGCAGCAGGGGAAAGGATTCTGACTATGGCTACACCTTC. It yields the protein CASSRGKDSDYGYTF.

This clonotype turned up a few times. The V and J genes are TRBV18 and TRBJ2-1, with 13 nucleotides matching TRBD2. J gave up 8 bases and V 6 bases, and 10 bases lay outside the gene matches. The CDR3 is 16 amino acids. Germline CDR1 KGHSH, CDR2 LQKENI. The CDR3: CASSHTNGLAGDEQFF. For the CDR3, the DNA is TGTGCCAGCTCCCATACCAACGGACTAGCGGGAGATGAGCAGTTCTTC.

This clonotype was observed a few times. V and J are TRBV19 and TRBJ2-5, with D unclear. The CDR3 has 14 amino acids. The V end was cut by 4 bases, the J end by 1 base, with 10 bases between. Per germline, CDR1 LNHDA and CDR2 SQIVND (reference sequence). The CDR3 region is CASSNDRAQETQYF. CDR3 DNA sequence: TGTGCCAGTAGTAACGATCGGGCCCAAGAGACCCAGTACTTC.

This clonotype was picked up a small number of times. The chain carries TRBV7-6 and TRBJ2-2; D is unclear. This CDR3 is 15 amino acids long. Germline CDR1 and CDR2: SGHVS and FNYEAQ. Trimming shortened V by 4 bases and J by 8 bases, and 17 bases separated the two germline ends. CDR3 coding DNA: TGTGCCAGCAGCTCGGGCCTGACTGCAGGAGGGGAGCTGTTTTTT. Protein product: CASSSGLTAGGELFF.

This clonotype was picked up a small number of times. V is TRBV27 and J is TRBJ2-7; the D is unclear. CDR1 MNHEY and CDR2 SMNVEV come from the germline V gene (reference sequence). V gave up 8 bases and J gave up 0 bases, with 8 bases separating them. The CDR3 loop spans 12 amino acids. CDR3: CASGLSSYEQYF. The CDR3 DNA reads TGTGCCAGCGGGCTTTCCTCCTACGAGCAGTACTTC.

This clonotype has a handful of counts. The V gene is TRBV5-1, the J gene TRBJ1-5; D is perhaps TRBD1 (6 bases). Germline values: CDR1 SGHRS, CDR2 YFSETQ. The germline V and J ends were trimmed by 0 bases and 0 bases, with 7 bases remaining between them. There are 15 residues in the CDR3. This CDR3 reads CASSLGTDSNQPQHF. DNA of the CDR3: TGCGCCAGCAGCTTGGGGACAGATAGCAATCAGCCCCAGCATTTT.

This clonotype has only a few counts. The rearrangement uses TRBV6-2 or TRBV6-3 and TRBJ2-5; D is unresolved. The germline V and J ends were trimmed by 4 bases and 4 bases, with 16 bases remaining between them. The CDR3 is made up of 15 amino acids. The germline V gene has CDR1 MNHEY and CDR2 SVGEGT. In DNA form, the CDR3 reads TGTGCCAGCAGTTCACCTCGCCTTTATATAGAGACCCAGTACTTC. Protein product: CASSSPRLYIETQYF.

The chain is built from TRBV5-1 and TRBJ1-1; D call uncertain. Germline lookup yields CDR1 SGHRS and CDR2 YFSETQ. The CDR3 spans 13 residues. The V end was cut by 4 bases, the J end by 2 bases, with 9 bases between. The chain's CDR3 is CASSPMINTEAFF. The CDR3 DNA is TGCGCCAGCAGCCCCATGATTAACACTGAAGCTTTCTTT.

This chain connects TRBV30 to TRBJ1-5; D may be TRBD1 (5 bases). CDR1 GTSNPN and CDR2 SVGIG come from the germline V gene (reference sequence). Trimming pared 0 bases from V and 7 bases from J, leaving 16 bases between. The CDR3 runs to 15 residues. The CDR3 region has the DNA TGTGCCTGGAGTGTAGGGGCACGGGGAAGACAGCCCCAGCATTTT. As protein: CAWSVGARGRQPQHF.